This T cell receptor (beta chain) was sequenced during a study of cytomegalovirus exposure and HLA in healthy donors listed by TCRdb under 2017. About the study as a whole: An earlier analysis of 550 to 700 of the donors reported 250 to 300 Gb of sequence data and approximately 110 million unique TCR beta sequences from 150 million to 200 million T cells. Every repertoire in the discovery cohort had been generated on one and the same sequencing platform. Donor age, sex, ethnicity and CMV serostatus were collected together with the repertoire data. To predict cytomegalovirus infection status, the study brought together high-throughput TCR immunosequencing, statistical association of individual TCRs with disease status, and machine learning. A later genetic analysis took genome-wide SNP genotypes for about three fifths of the 666 donors and used that subset as a discovery cohort. Along with the approximately 650-subject first cohort, a separate validation cohort of roughly 110 different subjects was used. The study used immunosequencing to profile the T cell repertoires of approximately 690 subjects and linked those repertoires to cytomegalovirus serostatus. Four to six DR-DQ haplotypes were handled as single units for association and clustering, since linkage in the cohort was strong. Of the roughly 400 genotyped donors, about 80% fell in the genetic ancestry cluster associated with self-reported Caucasian donors. An early release that covered about 600 HLA-typed donors contained approximately 300 gigabases of sequencing data and tens of millions of unique TCR sequences. Both class I and class II loci were covered by HLA typing, at four-digit resolution. In an earlier analysis of 587 of the donors, high-throughput TCR beta sequencing was used to judge whether each TCR beta V gene segment behaved as functional or pseudogenic. Among about 360 genotyped donors of the cohort, an average of about 240,000 unique TCR beta nucleotide sequences were sequenced per donor, approximately 20% of them non-productive. Rather than using new phenotypic data, the later analysis identified candidate immune exposures from TCR beta sequences and from how often those sequences occurred across donors. The study aimed to test whether cataloging public T cell receptors could reveal signatures of past pathogen exposure. A later analysis re-analyzed previously published TCR beta repertoires from 550 to 700 donors and added high-resolution HLA genotyping to study TCR occurrence patterns. Typing coverage varied by locus: roughly 629-630 donors for A, B, C, DRB1 and DQB1; approximately 560 for DQA1; more than 600 for DPA1; 450 to 480 for DPB1.

Only a few counts were recorded for this clone. The target of this receptor is not known. No much larger clone is present one base from it, and per-base qualities are unavailable. Via the germline V gene (reference sequence), CDR1 is SGHKS and CDR2 YYEKEE. Here V drops 2 bases and J drops 13 bases, and the junction holds 7 bases not matched to any gene. The cysteine opens and the phenylalanine closes a CDR3 of 12 amino acids. Only CDR3 DNA is held: 36 bases, read in frame from base 1. What the research found in general, with its limitations: A later analysis found that HLA-associated TCR beta chains were more clonally expanded and had lower generation probabilities than equally common non-associated chains. The 87-base-pair reads could not distinguish some IMGT-functional V segments, including TRBV6-2 and TRBV6-3, so those segments were excluded. The authors suggested that the approach could potentially be extended to other disease states and immunological phenotypes. Specific HLA alleles were associated with 15,000 to 20,000 TCR beta sequences at a false discovery rate of 0.05 in a later analysis. Cytomegalovirus status was reported to be diagnosed by the classifier with high specificity and sensitivity in both the original and validation cohorts. A total of some 180 TCR beta chains were listed by the study as associated with cytomegalovirus. In an earlier analysis of more than 500 of the donors, most TCR beta V segments appeared in productive rearrangements about 87% or about 30% of the time, broadly matching IMGT annotations. A later genetic analysis associated a missense DCLRE1C variant with V-gene and J-gene trimming of TCR beta chains, and an independent cohort replicated the association. In a later analysis, TCR association rates were found to vary across HLA loci, with the most associated TCRs seen for DRB1 alleles and the fewest for HLA-C alleles. Correlated functional status among segregating V segments might reflect linkage disequilibrium, but an unknown experimental factor could not be ruled out. About 15 rarely observed V segments, including chromosome 9 orphons, were excluded from the earlier analysis of about 500 of the donors because counts were too low. Roughly uniform sequencing depth across donors was assumed in presence/absence analyses, although this assumption may not hold. Most CMV-associated TCR beta chains appeared to be HLA-restricted in a later analysis, and the HLA associations seemed to be driven largely by CMV exposure. Most TCR sequences were observed very rarely across donors, whereas some public TCRs were present in many individuals. In vitro tests confirmed that a few of the cytomegalovirus-associated TCR beta chains recognize cytomegalovirus antigens. A later genetic analysis reported fewer N-insertions in productive TCRs among donors in an Asian-associated ancestry cluster than the roughly 620-donor mean. A further reported finding was that TCR beta sequences accurately predicted the HLA-A and HLA-B alleles for most subjects in the first cohort. A later analysis reported that several top co-occurrence clusters appeared linked to parvovirus B19, influenza, CMV and Epstein-Barr virus. Strong co-occurrence of HLA alleles, especially DR and DQ, made assigning TCR associations to individual alleles difficult. This cohort had only TCR beta chains sequenced, and the lack of alpha or paired-chain data limited which features could be detected. The sequencing pipeline was judged likely to have produced a cluster of highly shared sequence variants as a technical artifact. Because HLA typing was unavailable for some donors at each locus, only the typed subset was used in association tests. For the cohort, immune exposure information was limited to CMV serostatus.

In total, 630 or so healthy bone marrow donors made up the cohort. At the time of sampling, every cohort member was nominally healthy, though immune exposures that went unrecorded were likely present. The donor tested CMV seropositive, placing the donor among the 290 or so seropositive members of the cohort. A peripheral blood sample was provided by each donor, and peripheral blood mononuclear cells were used for TCR beta sequencing. The Qiagen DNeasy Blood Extraction Kit was used to extract genomic DNA from the blood cell samples. The method behind the library was the immunoSEQ multiplex PCR assay. For the multiplex PCR, a mixture combining 60 forward primers for TCR Vbeta segments and 13 reverse primers for TCR Jbeta segments was used. The CDR3 region of rearranged TCR beta genes was amplified from genomic DNA with a multiplex PCR assay. The Illumina HiSeq System was used to sequence the amplified TCR beta libraries as 87-base-pair reads. For the original study's pipeline: A later analysis counted about 82 million unique TCR beta chains across the 550 to 750 repertoires, and 10 million to 12 million of these chains were shared by at least two donors. Raw reads were error-corrected and collapsed into unique sequences with a nearest-neighbor algorithm that merged closely related sequences to remove PCR and sequencing errors. CDR3 sequences were aligned to IMGT reference sequences to assign V, D and J gene segments. Each retained sequence needed at least a six-nucleotide match to both a V gene segment and a J gene segment. Rearrangements were classified as productive when the CDR3 lacked stop codons and remained in frame with V and J, and all other rearrangements were classified as non-productive. Following IMGT convention, CDR3 was defined as the stretch from the second conserved V-encoded cysteine to the conserved J-encoded phenylalanine. Sequences without an unambiguous match to a single V gene segment were excluded from the earlier analysis of over 500 of the donors. In an earlier analysis of some 590 of the donors, a V segment was called functional when productive rearrangements were above 56.7%, and segregating when the standard deviation between donors exceeded 5%. A statistical classification framework was built to diagnose cytomegalovirus status from the catalog of TCR beta chain sequences. A later analysis assigned V and J genes by comparing TCR nucleotide sequences with IMGT/GENE-DB human TR gene sequences. Using the TCRdist pipeline, a later analysis assigned CDR3 sequences along with most-parsimonious VDJ recombination scenarios. A later analysis defined each TCR beta chain by its CDR3 amino acid sequence plus V-gene family, and excluded reads lacking a unique V-gene family. In a later analysis, 450 to 600 highly shared, low-generation-probability nucleotide sequences were removed to address suspected cross-contamination and a sequencing artifact. In a later analysis, a clonal expansion index for each public chain was calculated from normalized within-repertoire ranks of inferred template counts. Generation probabilities in a later analysis came from a VDJ recombination model fitted to out-of-frame rearrangements, and those results were checked against IGoR. In a later analysis, hypergeometric tests were used to score TCR-TCR, TCR-HLA and TCR-CMV co-occurrence, with a repertoire-size bias correction applied to TCR pairs. False discovery rates were estimated in a later analysis by permuting HLA or CMV assignments 20 times. A later analysis grouped co-occurring TCRs with DBSCAN, adding TCRdist sequence similarity when clustering within HLA-allele-positive subsets. Co-occurrence clustering excluded repertoires with fewer than 30,000 or more than 120,000 public chains, plus five with anomalous nucleotide sharing. As stored in TCRdb, this immuneACCESS dataset retains in-frame rearrangements with V and J assigned. A fraction of the clones does not appear; measured against another copy, unresolved V genes explain less than half of the discrepancy, and the remainder lacks a known reason. Clonal size and the V and J genes are those of that table, whereas D and trimming came from the DNA. The sample table contains more than 100,000 clones; only one count was recorded for about 9.1% of them. Clones ranked in the top ten supply roughly 7% of the sample.

Sequencing input: PBMCs. The V and J segments used are TRBV5-5 and TRBJ1-2, with 8 central nucleotides matching TRBD1. This TCR derives from a woman aged 40 to 50 in good health and CMV-seropositive. The nucleotides read TGTGCCAGCAGCTTTAGCAGGGGGCTCCTCACCTTC. This yields the protein CASSFSRGLLTF.